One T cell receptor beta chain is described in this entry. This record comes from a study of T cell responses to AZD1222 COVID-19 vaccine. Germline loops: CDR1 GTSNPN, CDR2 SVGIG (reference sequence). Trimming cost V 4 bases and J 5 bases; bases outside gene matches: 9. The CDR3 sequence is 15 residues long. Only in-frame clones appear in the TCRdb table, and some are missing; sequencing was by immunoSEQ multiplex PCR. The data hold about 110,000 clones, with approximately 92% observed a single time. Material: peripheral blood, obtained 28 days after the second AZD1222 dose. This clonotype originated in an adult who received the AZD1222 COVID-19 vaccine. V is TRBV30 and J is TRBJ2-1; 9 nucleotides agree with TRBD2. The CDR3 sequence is CAWMNVAGVHNEQFF. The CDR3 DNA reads TGTGCCTGGATGAACGTAGCGGGGGTCCACAATGAGCAGTTCTTC.